The sequence of this TCR beta chain was determined in a study of naive and memory T cell subsets. From germline, CDR1 is MNHNY and CDR2 SVGAGI (reference sequence). This CDR3 contains 17 residues. V shed 0 bases and J 4 bases; nucleotides not matched to a gene: 9. Both TRBC1 and TRBC2 were covered by a beta constant-region primer of two equimolar oligonucleotides. Four rounds of PCR amplified the ligated cDNA using nested alpha and beta constant-region primers plus SP2. TCRdb re-derived calls from the UMI-ligation and nested PCR reads in MiXCR, one entry per CDR3 protein. This sample has roughly 130,000 distinct CDR3 sequences, with around 35% found just once.

The origin of this receptor is a human donor in good health. The sequencing input was central memory CD4+ T cells from blood. The chain couples TRBV6-6 to TRBJ2-1; 7 positions agree with TRBD1. The CDR3 DNA reads as TGTGCCAGCAGTTACTCGAGCCCCCAGGGGGTATACAATGAGCAGTTCTTC. This encodes CASSYSSPQGVYNEQFF.